The sequence of this T cell receptor beta chain was determined in a study of blood T cell repertoires in COVID-19. Per the study methods: Using reference gene primer amplification, nucleated cell counts were estimated. The data were produced by immunoSEQ multiplex PCR, yet TCRdb's version contains in-frame clones alone and is incomplete. V, J and clone size were drawn from that table, and D and trimming were deduced from the DNA. The repertoire has fewer than 200,000 clones, approximately 80% of them found once; the top ten carry around 7%. The V gene's germline CDR1 is MNHEY and CDR2 SMNVEV (reference sequence). The CDR3 is 14 residues long. Losses at the gene ends were 3 bases for V and 2 bases for J; bases not matched to a gene: 4.

Sequenced input: peripheral blood. The TCR originated in a human donor in a cohort sampled during active COVID-19. The chain employs TRBV27 and TRBJ2-7; 7 nucleotides align to TRBD1. CDR3: CASSFLQGAYEQYF. The CDR3 DNA sequence: TGTGCCAGCAGTTTTCTCCAGGGGGCCTACGAGCAGTACTTC.